What follows are 21 T cell receptor beta chains derived from one specimen sequenced in a study of blood T cell repertoires in COVID-19. The table came from immunoSEQ multiplex PCR; TCRdb's copy has only in-frame clones and leaves some out. The sample lists 200,000 to 250,000 clones, 87% seen once, with just over 2.5% in the top ten. The sample comprised PBMCs or T cells enriched from blood (not recorded which). These receptors all stem from a woman in her 30s with acute COVID-19.

This clone was counted a few times. This chain joins TRBV29-1 and TRBJ2-7; 11 bases agree with TRBD1. J lost 0 bases, V lost 5 bases, and 6 bases had no gene match. Germline assignment: CDR1 SQVTM and CDR2 ANQGSEA. This CDR3 is built from 15 residues. DNA for the CDR3: TGCAGCGTTAATACCGGGACAGGGGGCTCCTACGAGCAGTACTTC. This translates into CSVNTGTGGSYEQYF.

This clone showed up just once. The rearrangement uses TRBV6-5 and TRBJ1-5, with TRBD1 identical over 10 bases. The CDR3 has 13 amino acids. Germline CDR1 is MNHEY and CDR2 is SVGAGI. The V and J ends lost 6 bases and 5 bases, in that order; junction bases with no gene match: 1. CDR3 loop: CASRGTGDQPQHF. The CDR3 region has the DNA TGTGCCAGCAGGGGGACAGGGGATCAGCCCCAGCATTTT.

V usage is TRBV7-2 and J usage is TRBJ2-5, with 13 bases lining up with TRBD2. Per germline, CDR1 SGHTA and CDR2 FQGNSA. The V gene end was trimmed by 5 bases and the J gene end by 9 bases; junction bases not matched to a gene: 12. There are 16 residues in the CDR3. CDR3 protein: CASSQLRTSGGNPQYF. The CDR3 region has the DNA TGTGCCAGCAGCCAACTACGGACTAGCGGGGGAAATCCCCAGTACTTC.

This clone came up once. This chain joins TRBV18 and TRBJ2-1; D is perhaps TRBD1 (6 bases). Germline V lookup: CDR1 KGHSH, CDR2 LQKENI. Trimming removed 1 base from V and 15 bases from J, with 13 bases in between. The CDR3 is 12 amino acids. The CDR3 protein is CASSPQEQGLFF. CDR3 in DNA: TGTGCCAGCTCACCACAGGAACAGGGCCTGTTCTTC.

V gene TRBV5-1 combines with J gene TRBJ1-2, with 7 positions matching TRBD1. The CDR3 is 16 amino acids. Germline V CDR1 and CDR2: SGHRS, YFSETQ. J was trimmed by 3 bases and V by 3 bases; bases with no gene match: 11. CDR3 sequence: CASSSLPSGQDYGYTF. The CDR3 DNA follows: TGCGCCAGCAGCTCTTTACCATCAGGACAGGACTATGGCTACACCTTC.

The chain recombines TRBV10-2 with TRBJ2-1, with D possibly being TRBD2 (7 bases). The CDR3 has 14 amino acids. V was clipped by 5 bases and J by 0 bases, with 8 bases between them. Germline V gene lookup returns CDR1 WSHSY and CDR2 SAAADI. This CDR3 is CASSRGASYNEQFF. Written as DNA, the CDR3 is TGCGCCAGCAGTCGGGGGGCCTCCTACAATGAGCAGTTCTTC.

The chain has TRBV10-3 and TRBJ2-7, with D uncertain. Trimming left V 0 bases short and J 2 bases short, with 5 bases between. CDR1 and CDR2 from the germline V gene are ENHRY and SYGVKD. The CDR3 is 13 residues long. The CDR3 DNA sequence: TGTGCCATCAGTGAGTCGCTAACCTACGAGCAGTACTTC. It specifies CAISESLTYEQYF.

The chain carries TRBV3-1 (or the pseudogene TRBV3-2) and TRBJ2-3, with TRBD2 identical over 8 bases. The CDR3 covers 16 residues. The germline V gene has CDR1 LGHDT and CDR2 YNNKEL (reference sequence). The V segment lost 1 base and the J segment 7 bases; nucleotides outside the gene matches: 10. DNA for the CDR3: TGTGCCAGCAGCCAAGTACCAACGGGGGGGAGTTATACGCAGTATTTT. Amino acids: CASSQVPTGGSYTQYF.

The chain combines TRBV29-1 with TRBJ1-2; D is uncertain. CDR3 length: 13 amino acids. The V gene lost 5 bases and the J gene lost 8 bases, with 18 bases spanning the gap. Germline CDR1 SQVTM, CDR2 ANQGSEA. The CDR3 DNA sequence: TGCAGCGTTCAGCCCTTGGGTCCGGGAGGCTACACCTTC. This gives the protein CSVQPLGPGGYTF.

V usage is TRBV28 and J usage is TRBJ2-5; D gene ambiguous. In germline, CDR1 is MDHEN, CDR2 SYDVKM. Trimming stripped 4 bases from V and 1 base from J, with 7 bases between. There are 13 residues in the CDR3. The DNA for the CDR3 is TGTGCCAGCAGTTCCGACTCCCAAGAGACCCAGTACTTC. Its protein is CASSSDSQETQYF.

The chain combines TRBV6-5 with TRBJ1-6; tentative D call: TRBD1 (5 bases). Per the germline V gene, CDR1 is MNHEY and CDR2 is SVGAGI. The CDR3 sequence is 15 residues long. V gave up 5 bases and J gave up 9 bases, with 17 bases separating them. The CDR3 protein is CASSRDFPGGSPLHF. The CDR3, as DNA: TGTGCCAGCAGTAGGGACTTCCCCGGAGGTTCACCCCTCCACTTT.

The J gene is TRBJ1-5, the V gene TRBV2, with D unresolved. This CDR3 spans 15 amino acids. V was clipped by 6 bases and J by 1 base, with 13 bases between them. Germline V gene lookup returns CDR1 SNHLY and CDR2 FYNNEI. CDR3 amino acids: CASSVPGRSNQPQHF. The CDR3 coding sequence is TGTGCCAGCAGCGTCCCGGGGAGAAGCAATCAGCCCCAGCATTTT.

This sequence joins TRBV10-3 and TRBJ2-6; 11 bases map to TRBD1. The CDR3 is 17 amino acids. Per the germline V gene, CDR1 is ENHRY and CDR2 is SYGVKD. The V gene end was trimmed by 5 bases and the J gene end by 2 bases; junction bases not matched to a gene: 5. The CDR3 DNA sequence: TGTGCCATCAGTAGGGACAGGGGGAACCCTGGGGCCAACGTCCTGACTTTC. It translates to CAISRDRGNPGANVLTF.

J is TRBJ1-5 and V is TRBV6-5; D remains ambiguous. Germline-derived CDR1 and CDR2 are MNHEY and SVGAGI. The CDR3 covers 13 residues. V was pared by 2 bases and J by 4 bases, with 6 bases between. CDR3: CASSYLRNQPQHF. The CDR3 DNA sequence: TGTGCCAGCAGTTACCTCAGGAATCAGCCCCAGCATTTT.

The chain combines TRBV18 with TRBJ1-2; tentatively, D is TRBD1 (5 bases). Trimming removed 3 bases from V and 4 bases from J, with 15 bases in between. This CDR3 is built from 15 residues. Germline assignment: CDR1 KGHSH and CDR2 LQKENI. The CDR3 is CASSPRHLRGYGYTF. As DNA, the CDR3 is TGTGCCAGCTCACCCCGACACCTAAGGGGCTATGGCTACACCTTC.

The V and J genes are TRBV5-1 and TRBJ1-6, with no clear D. The V end lost 0 bases, the J end lost 8 bases, and 9 bases lay between the germline ends. The CDR3 totals 14 residues. Per germline, CDR1 SGHRS and CDR2 YFSETQ. The CDR3 reads CASSLGTMDSPLHF. In nucleotides, the CDR3 is TGCGCCAGCAGCTTGGGCACAATGGATTCACCCCTCCACTTT. The whole variable domain, remainder taken from reference TRBV5-1 and TRBJ1-6, is KAGVTQTPRYLIKTRGQQVTLSCSPISGHRSVSWYQQTPGQGLQFLFEYFSETQRNKGNFPGRFSGRQFSNSRSEMNVSTLELGDSALYLCASSLGTMDSPLHFGNGTRLTVT.

The V call is TRBV10-3, the J call TRBJ1-1; TRBD1 aligns across 10 bases. CDR1 and CDR2 (germline): ENHRY, SYGVKD. This CDR3 has 16 residues. The J segment lost 4 bases and the V segment lost 3 bases, leaving 8 bases of the junction unmatched. In DNA form, the CDR3 reads TGTGCCATCAGTGACGGGGCGACAGGGGGCGGCACTGAAGCTTTCTTT. This gives the protein CAISDGATGGGTEAFF.

J is TRBJ1-5 and V is TRBV19; D may be TRBD1 (6 bases). CDR1 and CDR2 from the germline V gene are LNHDA and SQIVND (reference sequence). V lost 3 bases and J lost 6, with 18 bases in between. The CDR3 is 16 residues long. The CDR3 here is CASSITPGGGGQPQHF. The CDR3 nucleotides read TGTGCCAGTAGTATTACTCCGGGGGGCGGTGGTCAGCCCCAGCATTTT.

V usage is TRBV9 and J usage is TRBJ2-7, with 7 bases identical to TRBD1. From germline, CDR1 is SGDLS and CDR2 YYNGEE. This CDR3 region has 15 residues. After removal of 2 bases from V and 1 base from J, the junction contained 6 bases not matched to a gene. CDR3 sequence: CASSVGDSSSYEQYF. The CDR3 bases are TGTGCCAGCAGCGTTGGGGACAGTAGTTCCTACGAGCAGTACTTC.

V gene TRBV7-9 combines with J gene TRBJ2-2; no clear D gene. CDR1 SEHNR and CDR2 FQNEAQ come from the germline V gene (reference sequence). The CDR3 has 15 residues. Trimming shortened V by 2 bases and J by 2 bases, and 9 bases separated the two germline ends. CDR3 sequence: CASSLMLANTGELFF. The CDR3 DNA sequence: TGTGCCAGCAGCTTAATGTTGGCTAACACCGGGGAGCTGTTTTTT.

V gene TRBV28 combines with J gene TRBJ1-5; D uncertain. Between the trimmed V and J ends, which lost 2 bases and 0 bases, there was a span of 8 bases. CDR1 is MDHEN, CDR2 SYDVKM, per germline. The CDR3 has 15 residues. In DNA form, the CDR3 reads TGTGCCAGCAGTTTAACGGAGTATAGCAATCAGCCCCAGCATTTT. Residues: CASSLTEYSNQPQHF. Variable domain in full (rest from reference TRBV28 and TRBJ1-5): DVKVTQSSRYLVKRTGEKVFLECVQDMDHENMFWYRQDPGLGLRLIYFSYDVKMKEKGDIPEGYSVSREKKERFSLILESASTNQTSMYLCASSLTEYSNQPQHFGDGTRLSIL.